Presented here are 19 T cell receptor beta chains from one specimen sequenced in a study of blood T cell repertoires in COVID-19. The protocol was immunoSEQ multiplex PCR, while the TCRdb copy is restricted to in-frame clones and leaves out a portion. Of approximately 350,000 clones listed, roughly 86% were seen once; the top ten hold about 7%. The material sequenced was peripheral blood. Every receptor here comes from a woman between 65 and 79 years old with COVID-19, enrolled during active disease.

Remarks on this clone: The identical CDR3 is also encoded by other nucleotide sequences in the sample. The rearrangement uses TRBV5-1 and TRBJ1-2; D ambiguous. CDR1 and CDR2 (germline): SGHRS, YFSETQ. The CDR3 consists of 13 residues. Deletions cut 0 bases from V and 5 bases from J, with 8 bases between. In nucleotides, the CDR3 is TGCGCCAGCAGCTTGGACCGGTTTTATGGCTACACCTTC. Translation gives CASSLDRFYGYTF.

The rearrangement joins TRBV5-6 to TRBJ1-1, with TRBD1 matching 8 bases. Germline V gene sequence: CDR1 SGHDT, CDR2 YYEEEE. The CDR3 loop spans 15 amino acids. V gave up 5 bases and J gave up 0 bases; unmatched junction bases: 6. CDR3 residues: CASSHRTGLNTEAFF. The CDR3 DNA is TGTGCCAGCAGTCACCGGACAGGGTTGAACACTGAAGCTTTCTTT.

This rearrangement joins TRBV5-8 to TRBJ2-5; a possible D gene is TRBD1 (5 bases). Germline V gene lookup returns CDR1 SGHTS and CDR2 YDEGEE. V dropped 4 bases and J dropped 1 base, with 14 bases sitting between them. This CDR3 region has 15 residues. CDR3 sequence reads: CASSPRVSSQETQYF. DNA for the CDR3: TGTGCCAGCAGCCCCAGGGTTTCGAGCCAAGAGACCCAGTACTTC.

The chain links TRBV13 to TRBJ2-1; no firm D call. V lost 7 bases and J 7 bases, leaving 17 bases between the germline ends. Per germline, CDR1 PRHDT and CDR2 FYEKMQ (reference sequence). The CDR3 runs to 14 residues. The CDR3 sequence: CASNSRSSRNEQFF. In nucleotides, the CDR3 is TGTGCCAGCAACTCTCGGAGTAGCCGTAATGAGCAGTTCTTC.

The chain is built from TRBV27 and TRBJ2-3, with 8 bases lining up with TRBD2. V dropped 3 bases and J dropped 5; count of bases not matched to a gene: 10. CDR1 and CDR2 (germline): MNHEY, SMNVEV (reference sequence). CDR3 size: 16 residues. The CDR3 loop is CASSFRRGDLRDTQYF. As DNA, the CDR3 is TGTGCCAGCAGTTTCCGGCGGGGGGATTTAAGAGATACGCAGTATTTT.

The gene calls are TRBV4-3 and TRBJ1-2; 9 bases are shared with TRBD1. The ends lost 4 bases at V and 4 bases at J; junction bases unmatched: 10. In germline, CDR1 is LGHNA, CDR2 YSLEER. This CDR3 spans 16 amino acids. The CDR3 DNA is TGCGCCAGCAGCCGAACAGGGGGCGCTTATGGCTATGGCTACACCTTC. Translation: CASSRTGGAYGYGYTF.

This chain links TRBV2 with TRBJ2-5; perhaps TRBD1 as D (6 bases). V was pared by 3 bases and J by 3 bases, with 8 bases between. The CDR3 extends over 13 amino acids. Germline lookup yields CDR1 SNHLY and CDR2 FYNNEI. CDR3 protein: CASSEPGEETQYF. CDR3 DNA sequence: TGTGCCAGCAGTGAGCCAGGGGAAGAGACCCAGTACTTC.

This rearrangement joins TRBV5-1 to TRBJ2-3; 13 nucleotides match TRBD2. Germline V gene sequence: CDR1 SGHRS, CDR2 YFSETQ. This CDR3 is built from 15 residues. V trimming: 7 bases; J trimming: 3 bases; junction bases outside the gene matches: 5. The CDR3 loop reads CASHSLAGGTDTQYF. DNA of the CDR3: TGCGCCAGCCACTCACTAGCGGGGGGGACAGATACGCAGTATTTT.

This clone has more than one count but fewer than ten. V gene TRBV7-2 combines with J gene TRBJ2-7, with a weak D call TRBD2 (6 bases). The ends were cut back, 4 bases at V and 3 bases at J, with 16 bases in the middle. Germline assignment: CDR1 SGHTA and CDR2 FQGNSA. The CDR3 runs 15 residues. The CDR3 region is CASSSGGARHYEQYF. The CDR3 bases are TGTGCCAGCAGCTCCGGCGGGGCAAGACACTACGAGCAGTACTTC.

As DNA, the CDR3 is TGTGCCAGCAGCAAGAGCGGGGGCTTCAGGAACACCGGGGAGCTGTTTTTT. Its protein is CASSKSGGFRNTGELFF. V gene TRBV7-2 combines with J gene TRBJ2-2; TRBD2 aligns across 8 bases. With 5 bases clipped from V and 1 base from J, the junction kept 9 bases outside the gene matches. This CDR3 has 17 residues. Germline CDR1 and CDR2: SGHTA and FQGNSA.

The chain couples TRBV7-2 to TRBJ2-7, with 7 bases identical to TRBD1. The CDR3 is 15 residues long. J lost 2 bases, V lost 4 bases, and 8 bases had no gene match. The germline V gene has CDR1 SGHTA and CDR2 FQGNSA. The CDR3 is CASSSDRDTTYEQYF. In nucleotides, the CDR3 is TGTGCCAGCAGCTCCGACAGGGACACTACCTACGAGCAGTACTTC.

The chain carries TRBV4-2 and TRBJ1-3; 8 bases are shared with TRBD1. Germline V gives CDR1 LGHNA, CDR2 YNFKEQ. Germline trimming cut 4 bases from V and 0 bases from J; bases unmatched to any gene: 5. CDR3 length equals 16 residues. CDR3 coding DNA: TGTGCCAGCAGCCCATTAACAGGGGGCTCTGGAAACACCATATATTTT. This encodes CASSPLTGGSGNTIYF.

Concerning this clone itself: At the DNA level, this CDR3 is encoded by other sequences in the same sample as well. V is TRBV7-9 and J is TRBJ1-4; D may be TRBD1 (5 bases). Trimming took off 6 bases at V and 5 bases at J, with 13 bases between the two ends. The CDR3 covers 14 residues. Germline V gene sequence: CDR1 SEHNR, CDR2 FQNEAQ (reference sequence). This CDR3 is CASSPGGSNEKLFF. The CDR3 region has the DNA TGTGCCAGCAGTCCGGGGGGGTCCAATGAAAAACTGTTTTTT.

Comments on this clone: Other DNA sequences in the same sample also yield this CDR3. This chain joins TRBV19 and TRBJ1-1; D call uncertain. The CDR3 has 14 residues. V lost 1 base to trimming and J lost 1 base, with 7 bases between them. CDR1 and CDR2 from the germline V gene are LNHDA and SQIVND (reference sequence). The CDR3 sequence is CASSIVGGNTEAFF. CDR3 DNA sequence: TGTGCCAGTAGTATAGTTGGAGGGAACACTGAAGCTTTCTTT.

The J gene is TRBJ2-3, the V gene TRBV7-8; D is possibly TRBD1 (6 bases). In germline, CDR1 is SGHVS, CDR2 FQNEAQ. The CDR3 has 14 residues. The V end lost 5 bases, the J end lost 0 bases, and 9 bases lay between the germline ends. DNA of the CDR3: TGTGCCAGCAGCCTGACAGGAAGCACAGATACGCAGTATTTT. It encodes CASSLTGSTDTQYF.

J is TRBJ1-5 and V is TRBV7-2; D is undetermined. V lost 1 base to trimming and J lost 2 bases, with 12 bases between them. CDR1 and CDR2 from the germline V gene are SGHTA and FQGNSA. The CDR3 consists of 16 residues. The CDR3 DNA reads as TGTGCCAGCAGCTTAGGCGGGGATTGGCGCAATCAGCCCCAGCATTTT. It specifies CASSLGGDWRNQPQHF.

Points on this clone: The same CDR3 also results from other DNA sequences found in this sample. CDR3 coding DNA: TGTGCCAGCAGTCCAGGGGGGAGCACTGAAGCTTTCTTT. Amino acids: CASSPGGSTEAFF. V is TRBV11-2 and J is TRBJ1-1; 7 nucleotides line up with TRBD1. The germline gives CDR1 SGHAT, CDR2 FQNNGV. This CDR3 contains 13 residues. V was clipped by 6 bases and J by 4 bases; unmatched bases: 5.

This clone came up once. CDR3 in DNA: TGTGCCAGTAGTATAGATCTGGCAGCAGGGAACTATGGCTACACCTTC. Protein: CASSIDLAAGNYGYTF. The chain is built from TRBV19 and TRBJ1-2; a possible D gene is TRBD1 (5 bases). V was clipped by 0 bases and J by 2 bases, with 13 bases between them. The CDR3 has 16 amino acids. Germline values: CDR1 LNHDA, CDR2 SQIVND (reference sequence).

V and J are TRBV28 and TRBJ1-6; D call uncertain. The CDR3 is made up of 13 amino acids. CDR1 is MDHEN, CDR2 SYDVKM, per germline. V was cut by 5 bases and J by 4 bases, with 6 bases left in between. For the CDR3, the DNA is TGTGCCAGCAGTACAGTATATAATTCACCCCTCCACTTT. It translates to CASSTVYNSPLHF. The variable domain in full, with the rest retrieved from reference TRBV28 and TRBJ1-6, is DVKVTQSSRYLVKRTGEKVFLECVQDMDHENMFWYRQDPGLGLRLIYFSYDVKMKEKGDIPEGYSVSREKKERFSLILESASTNQTSMYLCASSTVYNSPLHFGNGTRLTVT.